This T cell receptor (beta chain) was documented in a study of beta chain features in type 1 diabetes. Whole-study context: Comparable age, gender and cell yields were observed in patients relative to healthy donors.

Points from the study as a whole: Among patients with Type 1 diabetes, TCRB CDR3s were moderately but significantly shorter in every one of the four CD4+ subsets.

The isolated RNA, all of it, was reverse transcribed, so expressed TCRB transcripts were what got sequenced. The table came from immunoSEQ multiplex PCR; TCRdb's copy has only in-frame clones and leaves some out. The table has more than 150,000 clones, about 9.8% seen once; the top ten hold over 2%. J lost 6 bases, V lost 6 bases, and 8 bases had no gene match. The CDR3 has 14 residues. Germline-derived CDR1 and CDR2 are MDHEN and SYDVKM. As regards this clone: No antigen is known for it.

The receptor's source is a young woman in good health. The V call is TRBV28, the J call TRBJ1-1; 9 nucleotides align to TRBD1. The sequencing sample was made of central memory CD4+ T cells from blood. This CDR3 reads CASRPGQGKSEAFF. The CDR3 nucleotides read TGTGCCAGCAGACCGGGACAGGGTAAATCTGAAGCTTTCTTT. The full variable domain, completed using reference TRBV28 and TRBJ1-1, is DVKVTQSSRYLVKRTGEKVFLECVQDMDHENMFWYRQDPGLGLRLIYFSYDVKMKEKGDIPEGYSVSREKKERFSLILESASTNQTSMYLCASRPGQGKSEAFFGQGTRLTVV.